This T cell receptor beta chain emerged from a study of read filtering for tumor transcriptome and immune sequencing. Study at large: Mean patient age was around 66 years, range about 47 to 85; approximately 18 male, some 15 female.

From approximately 400 ng of RNA, a library with molecular barcoded alpha/delta and beta/gamma adaptors was made. TCRdb ran MiXCR on the reads and lists one entry per CDR3 protein. Of about 60,000 distinct CDR3 sequences listed, approximately 15% are singletons. This clonotype was seen only a few times. What it binds is not known. A much larger clone sits a single nucleotide away, making a read error possible. The CDR3 is made up of 13 amino acids. In germline, CDR1 is SNHLY, CDR2 FYNNEI. Study-level findings and limits: Sorted CD138-negative bone marrow cells were not purified T cells. Correlation between methods rose after single-read clonotypes were removed.

The sample consisted of a population of CD138-negative cells sorted from bone marrow. The chain links TRBV2 to TRBJ1-1; no firm D call. This TCR derives from a donor at least 40 years old with multiple myeloma. CDR3 sequence reads: CASGEGGNTEAFF. The CDR3 DNA is TGTGCCAGCGGTGAAGGCGGGAACACTGAAGCTTTCTTT.